Below are 15 T cell receptor beta chains sequenced from a single sample in a study of T cells after yellow fever vaccination. MiXCR was run by TCRdb on the 5' RACE reads, yielding one entry per CDR3 protein. The sample consists of over 110,000 distinct CDR3 sequences, 7.7% of them appearing once. Sequenced material: CD4+ T cells sorted from PBMCs, taken 5 days after the yellow fever booster vaccination. All receptors come from a young man who received the YFV17D yellow fever vaccine.

Ten or more counts support this clonotype. This sequence joins TRBV27 and TRBJ2-3; possible D gene TRBD2, 5 bases. In germline, CDR1 is MNHEY, CDR2 SMNVEV (reference sequence). V was pared by 4 bases and J by 4 bases, with 15 bases between. The CDR3 covers 15 residues. The CDR3 bases are TGTGCCAGCAGTTATGCGGGCCCGAGGGCAGATACGCAGTATTTT. The encoded protein is CASSYAGPRADTQYF.

In this sample, this clonotype turned up many times. J is TRBJ1-5 and V is TRBV20-1, with TRBD1 matching over 7 bases. Germline CDR1 and CDR2: DFQATT and SNEGSKA (reference sequence). Germline trimming cut 6 bases from V and 4 bases from J; bases unmatched to any gene: 12. The CDR3 runs to 15 residues. CDR3 nucleotide sequence: TGCAGTGCCAGGGCTACCGGGACAGAGAATCAGCCCCAGCATTTT. It translates to CSARATGTENQPQHF.

Ten or more counts support this clonotype. The rearrangement uses TRBV18 and TRBJ2-2, with 8 positions matching TRBD1. CDR1 KGHSH and CDR2 LQKENI come from the germline V gene. V was clipped by 3 bases and J by 2 bases; unmatched bases: 14. This CDR3 spans 19 amino acids. CDR3 sequence (DNA): TGTGCCAGCTCACCTATGATTGTAGCCGGGACAGGAAACACCGGGGAGCTGTTTTTT. Its translation: CASSPMIVAGTGNTGELFF.

This clonotype was counted between two and nine times. V and J are TRBV20-1 and TRBJ1-4; D uncertain. V was pared by 6 bases and J by 5 bases, with 13 bases between. Germline-derived CDR1 and CDR2 are DFQATT and SNEGSKA (reference sequence). The CDR3 consists of 13 residues. In nucleotides, the CDR3 is TGCAGTGCACACCCGCCTCAAAATGAAAAACTGTTTTTT. Encoded protein: CSAHPPQNEKLFF.

Ten or more counts support this clonotype. The V and J genes are TRBV10-3 and TRBJ1-2; no firm D call. V was trimmed by 3 bases and J by 0 bases, leaving 8 bases between them. The CDR3 is made up of 14 amino acids. Germline loops: CDR1 ENHRY, CDR2 SYGVKD. The CDR3 nucleotides read TGTGCCATCAGTGAACGGCTCTCTAACTATGGCTACACCTTC. Translated, it gives CAISERLSNYGYTF.

This clonotype was counted a few times. CDR3 amino acids: CASSIVHMERQTQYF. The CDR3 DNA sequence: TGTGCCAGTAGTATAGTACACATGGAGAGGCAGACCCAGTACTTC. This chain connects TRBV19 to TRBJ2-5; D is undetermined. Germline V gene sequence: CDR1 LNHDA, CDR2 SQIVND (reference sequence). Trimming cost V 1 base and J 6 bases, with 15 bases left between them. CDR3 length: 15 amino acids.

This clonotype has just a few counts. The chain joins TRBV27 to TRBJ2-7, with 7 bases identical to TRBD2. V shed 6 bases, J shed 0 bases, and the junction held 2 bases outside the gene matches. Germline assignment: CDR1 MNHEY and CDR2 SMNVEV (reference sequence). CDR3 size: 13 residues. CDR3 loop: CASSRTSSYEQYF. The DNA of the CDR3 is TGTGCCAGCAGCCGGACTAGCTCCTACGAGCAGTACTTC.

In this sample, this clonotype turned up many times. The CDR3 nucleotides are TGCAGCGTTCCTCGACTGGGGAGGGACAATGAGCAGTTCTTC. Protein product: CSVPRLGRDNEQFF. The rearrangement uses TRBV29-1 and TRBJ2-1; 7 bases align to TRBD2. The CDR3 consists of 14 residues. Germline lookup yields CDR1 SQVTM and CDR2 ANQGSEA. J lost 5 bases, V lost 5 bases, and 9 bases had no gene match.

This clonotype occurred many times. V usage is TRBV7-8 and J usage is TRBJ2-2; TRBD1 might be the D (6 bases). V was shortened by 8 bases and J by 5 bases, with 18 bases between the two germline ends. The CDR3 is 15 residues long. Germline CDR1 is SGHVS and CDR2 is FQNEAQ. The CDR3 loop is CASLARNRVTGELFF. CDR3 nucleotides: TGTGCCAGCTTAGCGAGAAACAGGGTAACCGGGGAGCTGTTTTTT.

This clonotype was seen more than once but under ten times. This sequence joins TRBV20-1 and TRBJ2-3; D gene unclear. The V and J ends lost 6 bases and 2 bases respectively, with 6 bases between them. CDR1 is DFQATT, CDR2 SNEGSKA, per germline (reference sequence). The CDR3 extends over 11 amino acids. Written as DNA, the CDR3 is TGCAGTGCGGGGATCACAGATACGCAGTATTTT. The encoded protein is CSAGITDTQYF.

This clonotype was counted many times. The rearrangement links TRBV25-1 to TRBJ2-2; 9 bases match TRBD1. This CDR3 spans 15 amino acids. Unmatched junction bases numbered 6, after V lost 6 bases and J lost 4 bases. Per germline, CDR1 MGHDK and CDR2 SYGVNS. In DNA, the CDR3 is TGTGCCAGCAGGACCGGGACAGGGCGCACCGGGGAGCTGTTTTTT. This gives the protein CASRTGTGRTGELFF.

This clonotype was recorded at least ten times. The chain is built from TRBV7-9 and TRBJ2-7; tentatively, D is TRBD1 or TRBD2 (5 bases each). V lost 5 bases and J 0 bases, leaving 14 bases between the germline ends. The CDR3 has 15 amino acids. From germline, CDR1 is SEHNR and CDR2 FQNEAQ (reference sequence). This CDR3 is CASSRDRLFSYEQYF. The CDR3 DNA reads as TGTGCCAGCAGCAGGGACCGACTGTTCTCCTACGAGCAGTACTTC. The whole variable domain, filled in from reference TRBV7-9 and TRBJ2-7, reads DTGVSQNPRHKITKRGQNVTFRCDPISEHNRLYWYRQTLGQGPEFLTYFQNEAQLEKSRLLSDRFSAERPKGSFSTLEIQRTEQGDSAMYLCASSRDRLFSYEQYFGPGTRLTVT.

This clonotype was recorded at least ten times. This chain uses TRBV19 with TRBJ2-1, with D perhaps matching TRBD2 (5 bases). From germline, CDR1 is LNHDA and CDR2 SQIVND (reference sequence). This CDR3 contains 14 residues. Trimming took 11 bases from V and 3 from J, leaving 17 bases between them. The CDR3 protein is CASKDLRNYNEQFF. Written as DNA, the CDR3 is TGTGCCTCCAAGGACTTACGTAACTACAATGAGCAGTTCTTC.

Remarks on this clonotype: This may arise from a read error, as a much more abundant clone is one base away. The chain uses TRBV6-1 and TRBJ1-6; 7 bases are shared with TRBD1. The germline V gene has CDR1 MNHNS and CDR2 SASEGT. V shed 9 bases and J 7 bases; nucleotides not matched to a gene: 24. This CDR3 spans 19 amino acids. For the CDR3, the DNA is TGTGCCAGTACGACGGGACAGAGTCTTCGAGGGTCCCTAAATTCACCCCTCCACTTT. Its translation: CASTTGQSLRGSLNSPLHF.

This clonotype was counted at least ten times. CDR3 sequence (DNA): TGTGCCAGCAGCCCAGGGCTTACAGATACGCAGTATTTT. It codes for CASSPGLTDTQYF. The rearrangement links TRBV7-3 to TRBJ2-3, with D possibly being TRBD1 (5 bases). The CDR3 sequence is 13 residues long. Germline values: CDR1 SGHTA, CDR2 FQGTGA. V was cut by 5 bases and J by 3 bases, with 9 bases left in between.